The clone carrying this T cell receptor beta chain was seen many times. These data originate in a study of spatial heterogeneity in lung cancer. Germline CDR1 reads SGDLS; CDR2 reads YYNGEE. J lost 3 bases, V lost 2 bases, and 5 bases had no gene match. The CDR3 is made up of 15 amino acids. Via MiXCR, TCRdb re-called the 5' RACE reads, giving one row per CDR3 protein. The sample contains under 80,000 distinct CDR3 sequences, about 5.9% of which appear only once. This sample's time point: sample taken at primary tumor resection. The approximately 69 donors had untreated early-stage non-small cell lung cancer.

The chain employs TRBV9 and TRBJ2-5; TRBD1 agrees at 9 bases. Here the sequenced sample was PBMCs, taken at surgery. The receptor was isolated from a female donor with early-stage non-small cell lung cancer. The CDR3 sequence: CASSVGTGLKETQYF. DNA for the CDR3: TGTGCCAGCAGCGTCGGGACAGGGCTTAAAGAGACCCAGTACTTC.